This TCR beta chain was recovered during a study of blood T cell repertoires in COVID-19. Germline V gene lookup returns CDR1 SGDLS and CDR2 YYNGEE. This CDR3 has 14 amino acids. Between the trimmed V and J ends, which lost 4 bases and 3 bases, there was a span of 13 bases. This table comes from immunoSEQ multiplex PCR, and its TCRdb copy is limited to in-frame clones, with some not included. The sample includes over 600,000 clones, 80% to 90% of them seen just once. This clone was observed a single time. This rearrangement joins TRBV9 to TRBJ1-1; D remains ambiguous. Sequencing was carried out using peripheral blood. The receptor's source is a young woman with acute or convalescent COVID-19. The CDR3 sequence is CASSPRGRDTEAFF. CDR3 coding DNA: TGTGCCAGCAGCCCGCGGGGTCGGGACACTGAAGCTTTCTTT.